The next 22 T cell receptor beta chains were all read from a single sample in a study of T cells in localized non-small cell lung cancer. Assay: immunoSEQ multiplex PCR; the TCRdb copy retains only in-frame clones and omits some. The table lists roughly 40,000 clones, around 81% of them singletons, with under 7.5% in the top ten. The specimen comprised peripheral blood mononuclear cells, sampled before any cancer treatment. Receptor source: a male donor older than 55 with stage II lung adenocarcinoma.

V usage is TRBV30 and J usage is TRBJ2-2, with a weak D call TRBD2 (5 bases). Germline V CDR1 and CDR2: GTSNPN, SVGIG (reference sequence). Trimming took 2 bases from V and 3 from J, leaving 7 bases between them. This CDR3 region has 13 residues. Written as DNA, the CDR3 is TGTGCCTGGAGTTGGACTTACACCGGGGAGCTGTTTTTT. As protein: CAWSWTYTGELFF.

The chain carries TRBV5-1 and TRBJ2-6; D not certain. Trimming took 5 bases from V and 0 from J, leaving 9 bases between them. The CDR3 is 15 residues long. The germline CDR1 and CDR2 sequences are SGHRS and YFSETQ. Here the CDR3 DNA reads TGCGCCAGCAGGGCGGATAGCTCTGGGGCCAACGTCCTGACTTTC. Translation gives CASRADSSGANVLTF.

The chain combines TRBV7-9 with TRBJ2-1, with unresolved D. This CDR3 has 15 amino acids. Looked up from germline, CDR1 is SEHNR and CDR2 is FQNEAQ (reference sequence). V was trimmed by 6 bases and J by 2 bases, leaving 14 bases between them. The CDR3 sequence: CASSYDIGAYNEQFF. CDR3 DNA: TGTGCCAGCAGTTATGACATTGGGGCCTACAATGAGCAGTTCTTC.

This clone is a singleton in its sample. J is TRBJ2-5 and V is TRBV5-5; the match to TRBD2 covers 8 bases. The CDR3 extends over 16 amino acids. CDR1 and CDR2 from the germline V gene are SGHKS and YYEKEE (reference sequence). Trimming at V came to 0 bases and at J to 5 bases, leaving 9 bases not matched to a gene. CDR3 nucleotides: TGTGCCAGCAGCTTGGGACAGCGGGAGCGGCGGGAGACCCAGTACTTC. Translating it yields CASSLGQRERRETQYF.

This clone was found a few times. The V and J genes are TRBV5-1 and TRBJ1-2; D gene uncertain. The ends were cut back, 0 bases at V and 8 bases at J, with 14 bases in the middle. This CDR3 has 14 residues. In germline, CDR1 is SGHRS, CDR2 YFSETQ. Written as DNA, the CDR3 is TGCGCCAGCAGCTTGGACAGCTCGGAAGGCGGCTACACCTTC. Residues: CASSLDSSEGGYTF.

This clone has more than one count but fewer than ten. The chain couples TRBV2 to TRBJ2-7; D uncertain. The CDR3 runs 13 residues. Per germline, CDR1 SNHLY and CDR2 FYNNEI. V was cut by 7 bases and J by 2 bases, with 12 bases left in between. Written as DNA, the CDR3 is TGTGCCAGCACCTACCCCGAAGCCTACGAGCAGTACTTC. This encodes CASTYPEAYEQYF.

This sequence joins TRBV6-6 and TRBJ2-7; D is unresolved. Germline CDR1 is MNHNY and CDR2 is SVGAGI (reference sequence). The CDR3 length is 12 residues. Trimming stripped 6 bases from V and 2 bases from J, with 8 bases between. CDR3: CASSPTPYEQYF. CDR3 in DNA: TGTGCCAGCAGCCCTACACCCTACGAGCAGTACTTC.

This chain connects TRBV6-1 to TRBJ2-7, with 9 bases matching TRBD1. CDR3 length: 15 amino acids. With 6 bases clipped from V and 3 bases from J, the junction kept 9 bases outside the gene matches. Per germline, CDR1 MNHNS and CDR2 SASEGT. CDR3 nucleotides: TGTGCCAGCAGCCGCACTAGACAGGGGGTCTACGAGCAGTACTTC. Translation gives CASSRTRQGVYEQYF.

V gene TRBV9 combines with J gene TRBJ1-2, with 10 bases lining up with TRBD1. Germline CDR1 SGDLS, CDR2 YYNGEE. V was pared by 0 bases and J by 0 bases, with 11 bases of the junction left unmatched. The CDR3 length is 19 residues. The chain's CDR3 is CASSVACGQGDLTNYGYTF. The CDR3 DNA is TGTGCCAGCAGCGTAGCTTGCGGACAGGGGGATCTAACTAACTATGGCTACACCTTC.

V is TRBV28 and J is TRBJ2-7; D tentatively fits TRBD1 or TRBD2 (5 bases each). Germline assignment: CDR1 MDHEN and CDR2 SYDVKM. V shed 7 bases and J shed 3 bases, with 19 bases lying between them. This CDR3 has 15 amino acids. The CDR3 region is CASTPAGGFGYEQYF. Written as DNA, the CDR3 is TGTGCCAGCACCCCCGCTGGGGGTTTCGGCTACGAGCAGTACTTC. The full variable domain, its missing parts supplied by reference TRBV28 and TRBJ2-7, is DVKVTQSSRYLVKRTGEKVFLECVQDMDHENMFWYRQDPGLGLRLIYFSYDVKMKEKGDIPEGYSVSREKKERFSLILESASTNQTSMYLCASTPAGGFGYEQYFGPGTRLTVT.

This sequence joins TRBV19 and TRBJ1-2; 8 nucleotides align to TRBD1. Germline lookup yields CDR1 LNHDA and CDR2 SQIVND (reference sequence). The V gene end was trimmed by 3 bases and the J gene end by 6 bases; junction bases not matched to a gene: 12. This CDR3 comprises 16 residues. The CDR3 region has the DNA TGTGCCAGTAGTATTGGGGGACAGGCCCCGCCACATGGCTACACCTTC. Translated, it gives CASSIGGQAPPHGYTF.

The sample holds one count of this clone. The V call is TRBV5-8, the J call TRBJ2-4, with 9 positions matching TRBD1. V was clipped by 1 base and J by 11 bases; unmatched bases: 10. This CDR3 is 15 amino acids long. From germline, CDR1 is SGHTS and CDR2 YDEGEE. The CDR3 nucleotides are TGTGCCAGCAGCTTGTGGGACAGGGCGATTCGCGTTCAGTACTTC. Its protein product is CASSLWDRAIRVQYF.

This clone was counted a single time. The genes are TRBV25-1 and TRBJ2-7; TRBD2 matches at 9 bases. Trimming cost V 4 bases and J 2 bases; bases outside gene matches: 3. In germline, CDR1 is MGHDK, CDR2 SYGVNS. CDR3 size: 14 residues. The CDR3 DNA sequence: TGTGCCAGCAGTGCGGCGGGAGGGGCCTACGAGCAGTACTTC. This gives the protein CASSAAGGAYEQYF.

This rearrangement joins TRBV29-1 to TRBJ2-1; D unclear. CDR1 is SQVTM, CDR2 ANQGSEA, per germline. Trimming took 4 bases from V and 4 from J, leaving 8 bases between them. This CDR3 is 12 amino acids long. CDR3 region: CSVVKDYNEQFF. CDR3 DNA: TGCAGCGTTGTAAAGGATTACAATGAGCAGTTCTTC.

Only one count was recorded for this clone. V and J are TRBV5-1 and TRBJ2-5; 9 bases fit TRBD2. The germline gives CDR1 SGHRS, CDR2 YFSETQ. V gave up 0 bases and J gave up 5 bases; unmatched junction bases: 8. The CDR3 is 16 amino acids. CDR3 region: CASSLEASGGWETQYF. The CDR3 DNA reads as TGCGCCAGCAGCTTGGAGGCCAGCGGGGGGTGGGAGACCCAGTACTTC.

This clone was seen a handful of times. This chain uses TRBV4-2 with TRBJ1-1; D unclear. Per germline, CDR1 LGHNA and CDR2 YNFKEQ. V lost 0 bases to trimming and J lost 0 bases, with 11 bases between them. The CDR3 sequence is 16 residues long. The CDR3 nucleotides read TGTGCCAGCAGCCAAGAGATGCAGATCATGAACACTGAAGCTTTCTTT. Residues: CASSQEMQIMNTEAFF.

The sample holds a few counts of this clone. The chain uses TRBV14 and TRBJ1-1, with 8 positions matching TRBD1. Per the germline V gene, CDR1 is SGHDN and CDR2 is FVKESK. J lost 5 bases, V lost 3 bases, and 5 bases had no gene match. This CDR3 contains 14 residues. CDR3 sequence: CASSHGQGTTEAFF. The CDR3 DNA reads TGTGCCAGCAGCCATGGACAGGGCACAACTGAAGCTTTCTTT.

The sample holds a few counts of this clone. V is TRBV5-1 and J is TRBJ1-1; D uncertain. V lost 3 bases and J lost 0, with 6 bases in between. Germline V lookup: CDR1 SGHRS, CDR2 YFSETQ. The CDR3 runs to 13 residues. As DNA, the CDR3 is TGCGCCAGCAGCTCCGTGGTGAACACTGAAGCTTTCTTT. Residues: CASSSVVNTEAFF.

The V call is TRBV7-2, the J call TRBJ2-2, with D perhaps matching TRBD2 (6 bases). Trimming removed 0 bases from V and 0 bases from J, with 14 bases in between. Germline CDR1 reads SGHTA; CDR2 reads FQGNSA. The CDR3 sequence is 18 residues long. CDR3 in amino acids: CASSLAYSSSANTGELFF. The CDR3 DNA reads as TGTGCCAGCAGCTTAGCGTACAGTTCTAGCGCGAACACCGGGGAGCTGTTTTTT.

Here the CDR3 reads CASSEMRGNYGYTF. DNA of the CDR3: TGTGCCAGCAGTGAAATGAGGGGTAACTATGGCTACACCTTC. The J gene is TRBJ1-2, the V gene TRBV6-1, with TRBD1 as a possible D gene (5 bases). The CDR3 is made up of 14 amino acids. The V end was cut by 2 bases, the J end by 1 base, with 8 bases between. Germline CDR1 is MNHNS and CDR2 is SASEGT.

This clone has only a few counts. The chain links TRBV30 to TRBJ1-1; D is ambiguous. Trimming pared 3 bases from V and 0 bases from J, leaving 8 bases between. This CDR3 has 13 amino acids. Germline V gene lookup returns CDR1 GTSNPN and CDR2 SVGIG (reference sequence). The CDR3 sequence is CAWSRMMNTEAFF. The CDR3 DNA reads TGTGCCTGGAGCCGGATGATGAACACTGAAGCTTTCTTT. Full variable domain (remainder filled in from reference TRBV30 and TRBJ1-1): SQTIHQWPATLVQPVGSPLSLECTVEGTSNPNLYWYRQAAGRGLQLLFYSVGIGQISSEVPQNLSASRPQDRQFILSSKKLLLSDSGFYLCAWSRMMNTEAFFGQGTRLTVV.

The rearrangement links TRBV10-3 to TRBJ2-1, with 14 bases aligning to TRBD2. Germline lookup yields CDR1 ENHRY and CDR2 SYGVKD. The V and J ends lost 2 bases and 5 bases, in that order; junction bases with no gene match: 11. The CDR3 extends over 19 amino acids. This chain's CDR3 is CAISEGVEGLAGEDNEQFF. The CDR3, as DNA: TGTGCCATCAGTGAGGGTGTGGAGGGACTAGCGGGGGAGGACAATGAGCAGTTCTTC.